This T cell receptor (beta chain) was identified in a study of tumor T cells in aggressive B-cell lymphoma. Per germline, CDR1 SGHTA and CDR2 FQGTGA. This CDR3 is 12 amino acids long. With respect to this clone: One junction end does not reproduce the germline sequence, and a read error may be involved. Other DNA sequences from this sample encode an identical CDR3 as well.

Sequencing was performed with immunoSEQ multiplex PCR; in TCRdb, only in-frame clones are kept and a portion is missing. In the table there are about 5,100 clones, just under 95% of which are singletons. The genes are TRBV7-3 and TRBJ2-3, with D uncertain. The receptor was isolated from an adult with diffuse large B cell lymphoma. The sequenced sample was tumor tissue. The CDR3 sequence: CASSSASDTQYF. The CDR3 DNA is TGTGCTAGCAGCTCAGCGTCAGATACGCAGTATTTT. Complete variable domain (other parts from reference TRBV7-3 and TRBJ2-3): GAGVSQTPSNKVTEKGKYVELRCDPISGHTALYWYRQSLGQGPEFLIYFQGTGAADDSGLPNDRFFAVRPEGSVSTLKIQRTERGDSAVYLCASSSASDTQYFGPGTRLTVL.